Below, 25 T cell receptor beta chains from the same sample are listed, as sequenced in a study of neoadjuvant anti-PD-1 for oral cavity cancer. Measured with immunoSEQ multiplex PCR; TCRdb has only the in-frame clones, and not every one. Counted here are around 60,000 clones, more than 60% occurring once; the ten biggest clones make up approximately 2.4%. The input for sequencing was PBMCs, taken before nivolumab (anti-PD-1) treatment. Source of these receptors: a person aged 35 to 85 with oral cavity squamous cell carcinoma.

The chain combines TRBV6-5 with TRBJ1-1; D is uncertain. This CDR3 region has 13 residues. CDR1 MNHEY and CDR2 SVGAGI come from the germline V gene. V was trimmed by 4 bases and J by 0 bases, leaving 6 bases between them. CDR3 nucleotide sequence: TGTGCCAGCAGTTCCAGACTGAACACTGAAGCTTTCTTT. It specifies CASSSRLNTEAFF.

The chain couples TRBV7-2 to TRBJ1-3; D perhaps matches TRBD1 (5 bases). Trimming cost V 1 base and J 7 bases, with 14 bases left between them. Germline V gives CDR1 SGHTA, CDR2 FQGNSA. The CDR3 runs 15 residues. The CDR3 reads CASSLGDAVGNTIYF. CDR3 in DNA: TGTGCCAGCAGCTTAGGGGACGCCGTGGGGAACACCATATATTTT.

V usage is TRBV27 and J usage is TRBJ1-4, with 11 bases that match TRBD1. The junction had 9 bases not matched to a gene; V was cut back by 4 bases and J by 8 bases. Per germline, CDR1 MNHEY and CDR2 SMNVEV (reference sequence). CDR3 length equals 16 residues. The DNA for the CDR3 is TGTGCCAGCAGTTATGGGACAGGGGGATACCAAGAAAAACTGTTTTTT. Amino acid sequence: CASSYGTGGYQEKLFF.

The CDR3 loop reads CASSDGETQYF. DNA for the CDR3: TGTGCCAGCTCGGACGGAGAGACCCAGTACTTC. The V gene is TRBV18, the J gene TRBJ2-5; unclear D gene. This CDR3 is built from 11 residues. V was shortened by 6 bases and J by 4 bases, with 6 bases between the two germline ends. Germline values: CDR1 KGHSH, CDR2 LQKENI. The full variable domain, rest sourced from reference TRBV18 and TRBJ2-5, is NAGVMQNPRHLVRRRGQEARLRCSPMKGHSHVYWYRQLPEEGLKFMVYLQKENIIDESGMPKERFSAEFPKEGPSILRIQQVVRGDSAAYFCASSDGETQYFGPGTRLLVL.

The rearrangement links TRBV5-1 to TRBJ2-5; the D gene is possibly TRBD1 (5 bases). The CDR3 runs to 14 residues. V was pared by 0 bases and J by 2 bases, with 8 bases between. In germline, CDR1 is SGHRS, CDR2 YFSETQ. The CDR3 region has the DNA TGCGCCAGCAGCTTGGGACAGTTACAAGAGACCCAGTACTTC. Protein product: CASSLGQLQETQYF.

CDR3 in amino acids: CASRPGGANYGYTF. CDR3 DNA sequence: TGTGCCAGCAGACCGGGGGGGGCTAACTATGGCTACACCTTC. The chain recombines TRBV6-1 with TRBJ1-2, with D possibly matching TRBD1 (5 bases). Trimming pared 6 bases from V and 0 bases from J, leaving 11 bases between. Germline loops: CDR1 MNHNS, CDR2 SASEGT. The CDR3 totals 14 residues.

This clone appeared once. V and J are TRBV5-6 and TRBJ2-5; possibly TRBD2 for D (5 bases). Trimming took 4 bases from V and 4 from J, leaving 14 bases between them. The CDR3 is 14 amino acids. Germline V gives CDR1 SGHDT, CDR2 YYEEEE. CDR3 bases: TGTGCCAGCAGCCCTGGAGTAGCGCGAGAGACCCAGTACTTC. Its translation is CASSPGVARETQYF.

This rearrangement joins TRBV7-8 to TRBJ2-2; 13 bases match TRBD2. The germline CDR1 and CDR2 sequences are SGHVS and FQNEAQ. The junction had 6 bases not matched to a gene; V was cut back by 6 bases and J by 8 bases. The CDR3 runs 15 residues. The CDR3 is CASRGTSGAPGELFF. CDR3 in DNA: TGTGCCAGCAGAGGGACTAGCGGGGCCCCGGGGGAGCTGTTTTTT.

This chain connects TRBV20-1 to TRBJ2-1; D is uncertain. The V and J ends lost 2 bases and 3 bases respectively, with 2 bases between them. This CDR3 contains 11 residues. From germline, CDR1 is DFQATT and CDR2 SNEGSKA (reference sequence). For the CDR3, the DNA is TGCAGTGCTAGATACTACAATGAGCAGTTCTTC. Protein: CSARYYNEQFF.

V and J are TRBV5-4 and TRBJ1-1; D remains unclear. V lost 4 bases and J 1 base, leaving 14 bases between the germline ends. CDR1 and CDR2 (germline): SGHNT, YYREEE (reference sequence). The CDR3 is 15 residues long. In DNA, the CDR3 is TGTGCCAGCAGCCGCGACCCGTTTCAGAACACTGAAGCTTTCTTT. Its protein is CASSRDPFQNTEAFF.

V is TRBV27 and J is TRBJ1-3; tentatively, D is TRBD1 (6 bases). The CDR3 runs to 14 residues. The ends were cut back, 4 bases at V and 2 bases at J, with 9 bases in the middle. CDR1 and CDR2 from the germline V gene are MNHEY and SMNVEV (reference sequence). The DNA of the CDR3 is TGTGCCAGCAGTTCACAGGGTGCTGGAAACACCATATATTTT. Translation: CASSSQGAGNTIYF.

This clone showed up just a few times. This chain connects TRBV7-6 to TRBJ1-5, with D maybe TRBD1 (6 bases). Trimming removed 8 bases from V and 2 bases from J, with 13 bases in between. CDR1 and CDR2 from the germline V gene are SGHVS and FNYEAQ. The CDR3 length is 14 residues. The CDR3, as DNA: TGTGCCAGCGCCGGGGGGCTGGGCAATCAGCCCCAGCATTTT. Amino acids: CASAGGLGNQPQHF.

The rearrangement joins TRBV7-2 to TRBJ1-5; D call uncertain. V lost 2 bases, J lost 1 base, and 6 bases lay in between. CDR1 and CDR2 (germline): SGHTA, FQGNSA. The CDR3 extends over 14 amino acids. As DNA, the CDR3 is TGTGCCAGCAGCTTACGGGCAAGCAATCAGCCCCAGCATTTT. Amino acids: CASSLRASNQPQHF.

V usage is TRBV2 and J usage is TRBJ2-3, with a possible D match to TRBD2 (5 bases). This CDR3 is built from 12 residues. V was pared by 2 bases and J by 5 bases, with 5 bases between. From germline, CDR1 is SNHLY and CDR2 FYNNEI. CDR3 DNA: TGTGCCAGCAGTGAACGGGGAGATACGCAGTATTTT. Translated, it gives CASSERGDTQYF.

The chain combines TRBV6-1 with TRBJ1-2; 7 nucleotides align to TRBD1. Germline CDR1 reads MNHNS; CDR2 reads SASEGT. The CDR3 covers 14 residues. V gave up 4 bases and J gave up 4 bases; unmatched junction bases: 6. The CDR3 loop is CASSGIQGSYGYTF. CDR3 in DNA: TGTGCCAGCAGTGGTATACAGGGGTCCTATGGCTACACCTTC.

The chain has TRBV2 and TRBJ1-2; D is possibly TRBD1 (6 bases). The germline CDR1 and CDR2 sequences are SNHLY and FYNNEI. There are 13 residues in the CDR3. Trimming left V 8 bases short and J 4 bases short, with 14 bases between. The CDR3 nucleotides are TGTGCCAGCGTACGGACAGTTAGCTATGGCTACACCTTC. It specifies CASVRTVSYGYTF.

This rearrangement joins TRBV2 to TRBJ2-5, with a weak D call TRBD1 (5 bases). Trimming removed 4 bases at V and 2 bases at J, with 8 bases between. CDR3 size: 13 residues. Germline V CDR1 and CDR2: SNHLY, FYNNEI. In DNA, the CDR3 is TGTGCCAGCAGTGGGGGCCTTCAAGAGACCCAGTACTTC. It codes for CASSGGLQETQYF. The full variable domain, rest sourced from reference TRBV2 and TRBJ2-5, is EPEVTQTPSHQVTQMGQEVILRCVPISNHLYFYWYRQILGQKVEFLVSFYNNEISEKSEIFDDQFSVERPDGSNFTLKIRSTKLEDSAMYFCASSGGLQETQYFGPGTRLLVL.

This clone was seen a single time. The V call is TRBV5-1, the J call TRBJ1-6; 9 bases fit TRBD1. The CDR3 is 16 amino acids. With 4 bases clipped from V and 12 bases from J, the junction kept 14 bases outside the gene matches. CDR1 is SGHRS and CDR2 is YFSETQ in the germline V gene. In DNA form, the CDR3 reads TGCGCCAGCAGCCCCGGACAGGGGCAGTCAATAGGACCCCTCCACTTT. Translation gives CASSPGQGQSIGPLHF.

V and J are TRBV7-8 and TRBJ2-5; the D gene is possibly TRBD2 (6 bases). This CDR3 is built from 13 residues. Germline assignment: CDR1 SGHVS and CDR2 FQNEAQ. The ends were cut back, 5 bases at V and 3 bases at J, with 10 bases in the middle. CDR3 amino acids: CASSRGGEETQYF. The CDR3 DNA reads as TGTGCCAGCAGCCGGGGCGGGGAAGAGACCCAGTACTTC.

V usage is TRBV6-6 and J usage is TRBJ1-1, with 8 bases matching TRBD1. Germline V lookup: CDR1 MNHNY, CDR2 SVGAGI (reference sequence). Trimming removed 3 bases from V and 7 bases from J; junction bases left unmatched: 7. The CDR3 is 14 amino acids. Written as DNA, the CDR3 is TGTGCCAGCAGTTATGGACAGGGCGGGGGTGAAGCTTTCTTT. Amino acid sequence: CASSYGQGGGEAFF.

The V gene is TRBV2, the J gene TRBJ2-7; D not resolved. Deletions cut 1 base from V and 4 bases from J, with 2 bases between. The CDR3 sequence is 11 residues long. Germline V gene data show CDR1 as SNHLY and CDR2 as FYNNEI. The CDR3 DNA sequence: TGTGCCAGCAGTGAAGAATACGAGCAGTACTTC. Its translation: CASSEEYEQYF.

The chain's CDR3 is CASRAGVAYEQYF. Here the CDR3 DNA reads TGTGCCAGCAGGGCAGGGGTCGCCTACGAGCAGTACTTC. This chain connects TRBV14 to TRBJ2-7; tentative D call: TRBD1 (6 bases). V was clipped by 6 bases and J by 2 bases, with 11 bases between them. Per the germline V gene, CDR1 is SGHDN and CDR2 is FVKESK. This CDR3 contains 13 residues.

The rearrangement uses TRBV30 and TRBJ2-7; 7 bases fit TRBD1. The CDR3 runs 14 residues. J gave up 7 bases and V 2 bases, and 11 bases lay outside the gene matches. CDR1 and CDR2 from the germline V gene are GTSNPN and SVGIG (reference sequence). As DNA, the CDR3 is TGTGCCTGGAGTCATCACAGGGGAGTAGTTGAGCAGTACTTC. Protein sequence: CAWSHHRGVVEQYF.

Here the CDR3 DNA reads TGTGCCAGCAGTCGGACAGGGGACGGTCAGCCCCAGCATTTT. Translated, it gives CASSRTGDGQPQHF. J is TRBJ1-5 and V is TRBV6-5, with 9 bases matching TRBD1. CDR1 is MNHEY and CDR2 is SVGAGI in the germline V gene. The CDR3 consists of 14 residues. The trim removed 5 bases at V and 6 bases at J, leaving 5 bases unmatched.

This clone was picked up a small number of times. In the same sample, other DNA sequences code for this CDR3. V and J are TRBV5-1 and TRBJ2-7; no clear D gene. The V gene lost 0 bases and the J gene lost 5 bases, with 6 bases spanning the gap. The CDR3 covers 12 residues. The germline CDR1 and CDR2 sequences are SGHRS and YFSETQ. CDR3 sequence reads: CASSLAGNEQYF. The CDR3 DNA reads as TGCGCCAGCAGCTTGGCTGGGAACGAGCAGTACTTC.